The 7 T cell receptor beta chains given below trace back to one sample, sequenced in a study of naive CD8 T cells in extremely preterm neonates (dated by TCRdb to 2017 to 2019). Library prep was done by the immunoSEQ multiplex PCR assay. This immuneACCESS table, as held by TCRdb, lists in-frame sequences with V and J called but not all clones. Of the missing ones, under half trace to an unresolved V gene in checked studies; the others have no known cause. Here the sample has 6,000 to 10,000 clones; roughly 98% occur a single time. Under 3.5% of the sample is taken by the ten largest. Sequences were obtained from naive CD8+ T cells from blood. The origin of the receptors is a human donor in good health.

The V gene is TRBV5-8, the J gene TRBJ2-1; TRBD1 might be the D (6 bases). This CDR3 is 15 amino acids long. Germline CDR1 and CDR2: SGHTS and YDEGEE. The V end lost 0 bases, the J end lost 6 bases, and 13 bases lay between the germline ends. The CDR3 is CASSLAWTASNEQFF. CDR3 DNA sequence: TGTGCCAGCAGCTTGGCTTGGACAGCTAGCAATGAGCAGTTCTTC.

The chain carries TRBV10-3 and TRBJ2-3; 15 bases are a match to TRBD2. Germline loops: CDR1 ENHRY, CDR2 SYGVKD. CDR3 length equals 16 residues. Unmatched junction bases numbered 6, after V lost 6 bases and J lost 5 bases. The CDR3 loop reads CAISGLAGGPEDTQYF. CDR3 sequence (DNA): TGTGCCATCAGCGGACTAGCGGGAGGGCCTGAAGATACGCAGTATTTT.

This chain connects TRBV7-8 to TRBJ2-4, with D perhaps TRBD1 (6 bases). This CDR3 spans 16 amino acids. Trimming shortened V by 4 bases and J by 5 bases, and 18 bases separated the two germline ends. Germline CDR1 reads SGHVS; CDR2 reads FQNEAQ. CDR3 residues: CASSSPTGIGENIQYF. In DNA form, the CDR3 reads TGTGCCAGCAGCTCGCCTACAGGGATCGGCGAAAACATTCAGTACTTC.

J is TRBJ2-1 and V is TRBV29-1; TRBD2 agrees at 10 bases. Germline lookup yields CDR1 SQVTM and CDR2 ANQGSEA. The V gene end was trimmed by 6 bases and the J gene end by 7 bases; junction bases not matched to a gene: 9. CDR3 size: 14 residues. The DNA for the CDR3 is TGCAGCGTGGGGGGGGCTAGCGGGAGTAATGAGCAGTTCTTC. Residues: CSVGGASGSNEQFF.

The chain has TRBV28 and TRBJ1-5; D is ambiguous. CDR3 size: 12 residues. The germline gives CDR1 MDHEN, CDR2 SYDVKM. Trimming cost V 5 bases and J 5 bases, with 7 bases left between them. DNA for the CDR3: TGTGCCAGCAGTCCCCTCGATCAGCCCCAGCATTTT. This translates into CASSPLDQPQHF.

The chain is built from TRBV7-9 and TRBJ1-1, with TRBD1 matching 7 bases. The CDR3 covers 12 residues. J gave up 11 bases and V 2 bases, and 5 bases lay outside the gene matches. Per the germline V gene, CDR1 is SEHNR and CDR2 is FQNEAQ (reference sequence). The CDR3 DNA sequence: TGTGCCAGCAGCTTACTCGACAGGGCGGCTTTCTTT. It is translated as CASSLLDRAAFF.

This chain connects TRBV21-1 to TRBJ1-1; TRBD1, the D gene given by the table, was not confirmed from the DNA. TRBV21-1 is a recognized pseudogene. The length of the CDR3 is 17 residues. The CDR3 DNA reads as TGTGCCACCAATAAACCGGACAGGGTCGAATGGGACACTGAAGCTTTCTTT. Translation gives CATNKPDRVEWDTEAFF.